The present TCR beta chain was sequenced within a study of cytomegalovirus exposure and HLA in healthy donors. In the study overall: A data release that came early held 80 million or so unique TCRs from HLA-typed donors. Broader study findings: Highly shared variants forming one cluster were likely a sequencing artifact. Published work reported that the classifier diagnosed cytomegalovirus status with high specificity and sensitivity.

On this clone itself: The antigen remains unidentified.

In the PCR, 60 Vbeta and 13 Jbeta primers were used. Clones were sequenced by immunoSEQ multiplex PCR, and TCRdb holds only the in-frame ones, with some missing. Among some 180,000 clones listed, over 75% were seen once. Germline CDR1 MGHRA, CDR2 YSYEKL. The CDR3 consists of 16 residues. The sequencing input was PBMCs. This TCR was sampled from a girl under three years old in good health and CMV-seronegative. This chain joins TRBV4-1 and TRBJ2-5, with 8 bases that match TRBD2. The J call may be wrong; the DNA end is better matched by TRBJ2-7. CDR3 sequence (DNA): TGCGCCAGCAGCCTCGCTAGCGGGCGGCAGACCTACGAGCAGTACTTC. As protein: CASSLASGRQTYEQYF.